This passage covers 11 T cell receptor beta chains from one sample sequenced in a study of cytomegalovirus exposure and HLA in healthy donors. Amplification used 60 Vbeta primers and 13 Jbeta primers. TCRdb's copy holds only in-frame clones and misses some; the assay was immunoSEQ multiplex PCR. Its listing shows about 70,000 clones. Sequencing was performed on PBMCs. Receptors originate from a female donor in good health and CMV-seropositive.

The V gene is TRBV12-2, the J gene TRBJ1-1; the tabulated D call, TRBD1, remains unverified against the DNA. TRBV12-2 is a known pseudogene. The CDR3 loop spans 16 amino acids. CDR3 coding DNA: TGTGCAAGTCGCCCGCCGTGGCAGGGGGCGCGTGGTGAAGCTTTCTTT. Translation: CASRPPWQGARGEAFF.

CDR3 nucleotide sequence: TGTGCCAGCAGTCCCACGGGCTACGAGCAGTACTTC. It codes for CASSPTGYEQYF. The rearrangement uses TRBV6-1 and TRBJ2-7; D gene ambiguous. This CDR3 region has 12 residues. Between the trimmed V and J ends, which lost 5 bases and 3 bases, there was a span of 8 bases. The germline V gene encodes CDR1 MNHNS and CDR2 SASEGT.

The CDR3: CSVGGGVDNEQFF. For the CDR3, the DNA is TGCAGCGTTGGCGGAGGGGTCGACAATGAGCAGTTCTTC. The V and J genes are TRBV29-1 and TRBJ2-1, with D tentatively TRBD2 (6 bases). This CDR3 comprises 13 residues. Trimming cost V 4 bases and J 5 bases, with 12 bases left between them. Germline CDR1 reads SQVTM; CDR2 reads ANQGSEA.

The chain couples TRBV6-1 to TRBJ2-1, with D possibly being TRBD2 (6 bases). The CDR3 sequence is 15 residues long. Trimming shortened V by 2 bases and J by 2 bases, and 10 bases separated the two germline ends. In germline, CDR1 is MNHNS, CDR2 SASEGT. The CDR3 DNA is TGTGCCAGCAGTGAATGGAGGGCCCCCTACAATGAGCAGTTCTTC. Its protein product is CASSEWRAPYNEQFF.

This chain joins TRBV2 and TRBJ2-7; D is possibly TRBD2 (6 bases). Looked up from germline, CDR1 is SNHLY and CDR2 is FYNNEI. The V end lost 7 bases, the J end lost 2 bases, and 12 bases lay between the germline ends. The CDR3 runs 13 residues. CDR3 bases: TGTGCCAGCATTGCGACTAGGACCTACGAGCAGTACTTC. Translating it yields CASIATRTYEQYF.

In DNA, the CDR3 is TGTGCCAGCAATGTTCAGGGGAAGCTTAATGAAAAACTGTTTTTT. Protein sequence: CASNVQGKLNEKLFF. The V gene is TRBV6-6, the J gene TRBJ1-4; the D gene is possibly TRBD1 (6 bases). The V end was cut by 7 bases, the J end by 4 bases, with 16 bases between. CDR3 length equals 15 residues. CDR1 MNHNY and CDR2 SVGAGI come from the germline V gene (reference sequence).

The chain carries TRBV5-5 and TRBJ1-1, with a tentative D call TRBD1 (6 bases). CDR3 length: 15 amino acids. Germline V gene sequence: CDR1 SGHKS, CDR2 YYEKEE (reference sequence). V gave up 4 bases and J gave up 1 base, with 14 bases separating them. CDR3 protein: CASSPGWGQNTEAFF. CDR3 nucleotide sequence: TGTGCCAGCAGCCCAGGTTGGGGGCAGAACACTGAAGCTTTCTTT.

The chain is built from TRBV18 and TRBJ1-1; 7 nucleotides match TRBD1. CDR1 and CDR2 (germline): KGHSH, LQKENI. The CDR3 totals 14 residues. Trimming at V came to 4 bases and at J to 0 bases, leaving 2 bases not matched to a gene. The CDR3 coding sequence is TGTGCCAGCTCACGCGGACAGGTGAACACTGAAGCTTTCTTT. Amino acids: CASSRGQVNTEAFF. Variable domain in full (rest from reference TRBV18 and TRBJ1-1): NAGVMQNPRHLVRRRGQEARLRCSPMKGHSHVYWYRQLPEEGLKFMVYLQKENIIDESGMPKERFSAEFPKEGPSILRIQQVVRGDSAAYFCASSRGQVNTEAFFGQGTRLTVV.

The chain uses TRBV2 and TRBJ2-1; 14 bases are a match to TRBD2. Germline loops: CDR1 SNHLY, CDR2 FYNNEI. The J segment lost 10 bases and the V segment lost 5 bases, leaving 10 bases of the junction unmatched. This CDR3 is built from 16 residues. CDR3: CASSSPTSGGAREQFF. CDR3 bases: TGTGCCAGCAGTTCGCCGACTAGCGGGGGGGCGAGAGAGCAGTTCTTC.

This chain connects TRBV5-1 to TRBJ1-1, with a tentative D call TRBD1 (6 bases). V lost 4 bases and J lost 2, with 15 bases in between. Germline values: CDR1 SGHRS, CDR2 YFSETQ. This CDR3 contains 15 residues. The CDR3 nucleotides read TGCGCCAGCAGCGCCGAACCGACAGGCAACACTGAAGCTTTCTTT. Translation: CASSAEPTGNTEAFF.

V and J are TRBV5-6 and TRBJ2-7; 7 nucleotides agree with TRBD2. V lost 0 bases, J lost 2 bases, and 11 bases stayed unmatched. Germline V lookup: CDR1 SGHDT, CDR2 YYEEEE. The CDR3 is 17 amino acids. The CDR3 DNA is TGTGCCAGCAGCTTGGCGGGGCTAGCGGATAAAACCTACGAGCAGTACTTC. Its protein is CASSLAGLADKTYEQYF.